This is a list of T cell receptor beta chains from one sample in a study of blood T cell repertoires in COVID-19. The data were produced by immunoSEQ multiplex PCR, yet TCRdb's version contains in-frame clones alone and is incomplete. The profile shows 250,000 to 300,000 clones, approximately 85% of them singletons. The source material was PBMCs or T cells enriched from blood (not recorded which). These receptors originate from a woman aged 50 to 65 who had recovered from COVID-19. CDR3s include the opening cysteine and the closing phenylalanine or tryptophan.

v_gene: TRBV24-1
CDR3aa: CATRGPEGGYTF

v_gene: TRBV9
CDR3aa: CASGKGSSNYGYTF

v_gene: TRBV6-2/TRBV6-3
CDR3aa: CASSLGLASNEQFF

v_gene: TRBV28
CDR3aa: CASHQGGQGDNYGYTF

v_gene: TRBV15
CDR3aa: CATSAEGEKLFF

v_gene: TRBV19
CDR3aa: CASSTGTPGAKNIQYF

v_gene: TRBV28
CDR3aa: CATLLTGGSYEQYF

v_gene: TRBV7-8
CDR3aa: CASSVNRGRGEAFF

v_gene: TRBV9
CDR3aa: CASSRSSGREQFF

v_gene: TRBV6-1
CDR3aa: CASSESGTGGSNRHF

v_gene: TRBV5-4
CDR3aa: CASSRKTGRAYNEQFF

v_gene: TRBV28
CDR3aa: CASSPRHGLTSGDFHEQFF

v_gene: TRBV6-5
CDR3aa: CAILSPSYGYTF

v_gene: TRBV4-1
CDR3aa: CASSQVEGANQPQHF

v_gene: TRBV7-2
CDR3aa: CASSLRGRSTGELFF

v_gene: TRBV5-4
CDR3aa: CASSIGQGLTNTGELFF

v_gene: TRBV19
CDR3aa: CASSIDLRQGRQPQHF

v_gene: TRBV28
CDR3aa: CASKLNTGELFF

v_gene: TRBV20-1
CDR3aa: CSASDYRRESTDTQYF

v_gene: TRBV4-1
CDR3aa: CASSQTSERDTQYF

v_gene: TRBV3-1/TRBV3-2
CDR3aa: CASSHSGRAGSRRYEQYF

v_gene: TRBV12-3/TRBV12-4
CDR3aa: CASSATSGDTQYF

v_gene: TRBV5-1
CDR3aa: CASSLATGNQETQYF

v_gene: TRBV5-1
CDR3aa: CASRQGLGTEAFF

v_gene: TRBV7-9
CDR3aa: CASSEGQGSHEQYF

v_gene: TRBV2
CDR3aa: CASSEWGLAGVLSSYNEQFF

v_gene: TRBV27
CDR3aa: CASGWGAATSYNSPLHF

v_gene: TRBV5-6
CDR3aa: CASSLGTGPNYGYTF

v_gene: TRBV27
CDR3aa: CASSLRGLALYNEQFF

v_gene: TRBV2
CDR3aa: CASRTGENEQFF

v_gene: TRBV6-6
CDR3aa: CASSHTGLAGSYEQYF

v_gene: TRBV9
CDR3aa: CASSTSGNQREQYF

v_gene: TRBV20-1
CDR3aa: CSASLGHGYTF

v_gene: TRBV6-5
CDR3aa: CASSSLGLAHYEQYF

v_gene: TRBV4-1
CDR3aa: CASSPIEQGIWDNEQFF

v_gene: TRBV18
CDR3aa: CASSLHSRGSYEQYF